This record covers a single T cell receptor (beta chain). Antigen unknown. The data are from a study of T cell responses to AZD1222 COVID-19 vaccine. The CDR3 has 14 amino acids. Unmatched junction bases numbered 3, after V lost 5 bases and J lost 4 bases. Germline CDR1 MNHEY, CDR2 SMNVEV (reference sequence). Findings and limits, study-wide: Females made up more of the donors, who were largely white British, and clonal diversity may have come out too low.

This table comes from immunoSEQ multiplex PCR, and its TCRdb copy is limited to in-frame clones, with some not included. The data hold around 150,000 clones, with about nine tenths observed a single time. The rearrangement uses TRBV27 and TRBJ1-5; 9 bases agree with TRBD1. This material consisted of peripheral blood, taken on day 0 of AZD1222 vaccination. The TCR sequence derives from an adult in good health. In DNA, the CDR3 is TGTGCCAGCAGTCCCGGGACAGGGAATCAGCCCCAGCATTTT. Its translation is CASSPGTGNQPQHF.